The sequence of this TCR beta chain was determined in a study of blood T cell repertoires in COVID-19. In the study overall: T cells, B-cell-depleted T cells, or PBMCs provided the cDNA or gDNA that served as material.

Here immunoSEQ multiplex PCR was the method, and the copy in TCRdb shows in-frame clones only, minus some. The sample lists some 300,000 clones, nearly 90% occurring once. The ends lost 2 bases at V and 0 bases at J; junction bases unmatched: 4. Germline lookup yields CDR1 SGHRS and CDR2 YFSETQ. The CDR3 is made up of 15 amino acids. Participant ages covered about 18 to 95 years across about two dozen US areas. This chain connects TRBV5-1 to TRBJ1-1, with 7 bases that match TRBD1. The TCR sequence derives from a woman aged 30 to 39 who had recovered from COVID-19. Sample: PBMCs or T cells enriched from blood (not recorded which). DNA of the CDR3: TGCGCCAGCAGCTTACAGGGGTCGATGAACACTGAAGCTTTCTTT. It yields the protein CASSLQGSMNTEAFF.